These T cell receptor beta chains were read from a single sample in a study of CD8 T cells in ankylosing spondylitis. In TCRdb, the 5' RACE reads were re-called with MiXCR into one record per CDR3 protein. The table shows 250,000 to 300,000 distinct CDR3 sequences, with roughly 20% occurring only once. The sequencing input was blood, either unsorted or a sorted T cell fraction (not recorded which). The receptors here all came from a male donor with ankylosing spondylitis or in good health (not recorded which). Each CDR3 is given with its conserved first and last residue. Each record gives: clone size, J gene, D gene, V gene, CDR3 DNA, CDR3 protein. The D gene is left open where the match is weak. The size field is filled for only some rows; it gives once, few, many or a size class.

NA	TRBJ2-2	NA	TRBV27	TGTGCCAGCAGTGGGTCTAGCATCGGGGAGCTGTTTTTT	CASSGSSIGELFF
many	TRBJ2-1	TRBD2	TRBV15	TGTGCCACCAGCAGAGTAGGTAGCGGGAGTGGGTCCTACAATGAGCAGTTCTTC	CATSRVGSGSGSYNEQFF
few	TRBJ1-3	TRBD1	TRBV12-3/TRBV12-4	TGTGCCAGCAGTCCAAGACAGGGGCCGGGTGGAAACACCATATATTTT	CASSPRQGPGGNTIYF
NA	TRBJ2-1	NA	TRBV12-3/TRBV12-4	TGTGCCAGCAGCCGTACGAGCGATGAGCAGTTCTTC	CASSRTSDEQFF
few	TRBJ2-1	NA	TRBV27	TGTGCCAGCAGTTTATGGTCAGGTCCTGGGGACAATGAGCAGTTCTTC	CASSLWSGPGDNEQFF
few	TRBJ2-3	NA	TRBV29-1	TGCAGCGTTGAAGTAGCGGTAGGGGATACGCAGTATTTT	CSVEVAVGDTQYF
many	TRBJ2-5	NA	TRBV29-1	TGCAGCGTTGACCAGGGAGGGGGACGGGAGACCCAGTACTTC	CSVDQGGGRETQYF
few	TRBJ2-2	TRBD1	TRBV25-1	TGTGCCAGCAGTGCCCCACCCGAGACAGGGGTCACCGGGGAGCTGTTTTTT	CASSAPPETGVTGELFF
many	TRBJ1-6	NA	TRBV20-1	TGCAGTGCTAGCGCAGGTTTTAATTCACCCCTCCACTTT	CSASAGFNSPLHF
NA	TRBJ2-3	NA	TRBV5-1	TGCGCCACCGCGAAGGGTGTAACAGATACGCAGTATTTT	CATAKGVTDTQYF
NA	TRBJ2-5	TRBD2	TRBV5-1	TGCGCCAGCAGCTTGGGAGCGGGGGCCCAAGAGACCCAGTACTTC	CASSLGAGAQETQYF
NA	TRBJ2-1	NA	TRBV5-1	TGCGCCAGCAGCTCGGGACGGCTTACCTACAATGAGCAGTTCTTC	CASSSGRLTYNEQFF
many	TRBJ1-1	NA	TRBV10-3	TGTGCCATCAGTGCCCCAGGGTACACTGAAGCTTTCTTT	CAISAPGYTEAFF
NA	TRBJ1-5	NA	TRBV9	TGTGCCAGCAGCGTAGATGTGAGCAATCAGCCCCAGCATTTT	CASSVDVSNQPQHF
many	TRBJ2-1	TRBD2	TRBV12-3/TRBV12-4	TGTGCCAGCAGTCCCCGGACTAGCGGGGTTTACAATGAGCAGTTCTTC	CASSPRTSGVYNEQFF
few	TRBJ2-3	TRBD1	TRBV4-1	TGCGCCAGCAGCCAACACAGGGGGCACGATACGCAGTATTTT	CASSQHRGHDTQYF
few	TRBJ2-5	NA	TRBV7-6	TGTGCCAGCAGCTTAGAGACGAACCACCAAGAGACCCAGTACTTC	CASSLETNHQETQYF
few	TRBJ1-1	TRBD1	TRBV6-4	TGTGCCAGCAGAGAGGGGGCCCGGAGCACTGAAGCTTTCTTT	CASREGARSTEAFF
NA	TRBJ2-1	NA	TRBV4-2	TGTGCCAGCAGCCATAGGGGGGACTTCTCCTACAATGAGCAGTTCTTC	CASSHRGDFSYNEQFF
few	TRBJ2-1	NA	TRBV11-2	TGTGCCAGCAGTGGACTGTCCCATGAGCAGTTCTTC	CASSGLSHEQFF
few	TRBJ2-2	TRBD1	TRBV6-1	TGTGCCAGCAGTGAAGTTCGGATTGTCAGGGACAGGAACACCGGGGAGCTGTTTTTT	CASSEVRIVRDRNTGELFF
NA	TRBJ2-4	TRBD2	TRBV20-1	TGCAGTGCTAGAGCTAGCGGGGGGGCCAAAAACATTCAGTACTTC	CSARASGGAKNIQYF
NA	TRBJ2-1	NA	TRBV3-1	TGTGCCAGCAGCCAAGATGTATTAAGGCCGGAGCAGTTCTTC	CASSQDVLRPEQFF
NA	TRBJ2-1	TRBD2	TRBV4-2	TGTGCCAGCAGCCGGCGACTAGCAGATTACAATGAGCAGTTCTTC	CASSRRLADYNEQFF